The TCR beta chain described here comes from a study of early T cells in non-severe SARS-CoV-2 infection. The V and J ends lost 0 bases and 3 bases respectively, with 8 bases between them. The length of the CDR3 is 13 residues. In germline, CDR1 is DFQATT, CDR2 SNEGSKA (reference sequence). In TCRdb, the 5' RACE reads were re-called with MiXCR into one record per CDR3 protein. This sample yields fewer than 70,000 distinct CDR3 sequences, of which around an eighth are seen a single time; 2.9% belongs to the top ten. The chain is built from TRBV20-1 and TRBJ1-2, with D possibly TRBD1 on 5 matching bases. The receptor's source is an adult who was a healthcare worker with PCR-confirmed SARS-CoV-2 infection or an uninfected control (not recorded which). The sample comprised whole blood. CDR3 sequence: CSARETGYYGYTF. The DNA for the CDR3 is TGCAGTGCTAGAGAAACAGGATACTATGGCTACACCTTC.